This T cell receptor beta chain was documented in a study of post-analysis software for immune sequencing data (dated by TCRdb to between 2014 and 2016). Notes on the research overall: The recorded disease courses included relapsing-remitting, secondary progressive and progressive-relapsing multiple sclerosis, and some patients had no subtype annotation. The patient repertoires were compared against around 11 previously published healthy control repertoires obtained from donors aged roughly 6 to 28 years. A subset of samples was prepared in parallel using single-end sample barcoding, then pooled and co-amplified after Illumina adapter ligation. The paper as a whole reports these results and caveats: Strong co-clustering of samples prepared in the same batch was shown by direct clustering with F measure, prompting a batch-effect correction. Significantly higher frequencies in patients than in controls were found for about five TRBV segments, including TRBV5-6, TRBV5-1 and TRBV20-1. Compared with controls, multiple sclerosis patients had significantly lower normalized Chao1 diversity, a finding suggesting substantial peripheral T-cell clonal expansion. The control group was slightly older than the multiple sclerosis patient group.

To demonstrate the VDJtools post-analysis software, the study profiled TCR beta repertoires from the peripheral blood of 13 young patients with multiple sclerosis. The patients with multiple sclerosis were children and adolescents between roughly 6 and 16 years of age. Preparation of the library involved PCR. Sequencing relied on an Illumina HiSeq 2500. Unique molecular identifiers were incorporated into TCR beta cDNA libraries to reduce PCR and sequencing biases. Approximately 500,000 cDNA molecules were obtained for every 1 to 10 million input T cells, so each molecule roughly corresponded to one T cell. Patient libraries were prepared and sequenced with the same protocol used for the earlier healthy control dataset. Samples belonging to the same batch were prepared together, multiplexed and sequenced on a shared HiSeq lane. The study's own analysis went as follows. MIGEC was used to process the raw barcoded reads, and molecular identifier groups with only a single read were discarded before consensus assembly and CDR3 extraction. VDJtools was used for post-analysis of the clonotype tables, and diversity was normalized by down-sampling every dataset to the size of the smallest sample. In repertoire overlap clustering, CDR3 amino acid sequences, but not nucleotide sequences, were matched to correct batch-related cross-sample contamination. TCRdb cleaned the public reads at Q25 with fastp, built clones with MiXCR and kept in-frame beta chains. Identical CDR3 protein sequences are pooled into one entry, listed with their most common genes and DNA. In this record, the V and J calls reflect TCRdb's handling and not the investigators' own analysis. The sample table lists roughly 410,000 distinct CDR3 sequences, roughly 36% of them with a count of one. Roughly an eighth of the sample is held by the ten biggest clonotypes.

As encoded in the germline V gene (reference sequence), CDR1 is SGHAT while CDR2 is FQDESV. Spanning cysteine to phenylalanine, the CDR3 consists of 16 amino acids. Just the 48-base CDR3 DNA is kept, in frame starting at base 1. V loses 5 bases at its end and J loses 6 bases; junction bases beyond the gene matches: 14. This clonotype turned up a few times. No cognate antigen has been identified for it. No per-base quality is available; no much larger clone lies one base away. Here the chain combines TRBV11-1 and TRBJ2-3; 7 junctional bases match TRBD2. The sample was blood. This TCR derives from a girl between 10 and 17 years old with multiple sclerosis. CDR3 protein: CASSPPLAVGPDTQYF. DNA sequence: TGTGCCAGCAGCCCCCCGCTAGCGGTGGGTCCGGATACGCAGTATTTT.